This TCR beta chain was identified in a study of neurological immune-mediated disorders. Study conclusions and caveats: The most TCR clonal expansion was seen in HTLV-1-associated myelopathy, whereas the least was seen in multiple sclerosis, below the level in healthy controls.

This clonotype was detected many times. No antigen is known for it. With 10-nucleotide random UMIs included, cDNA was synthesized by 5'RACE. TCRdb passed the 5' RACE reads through MiXCR, listing each CDR3 protein once. The repertoire consists of some 31,000 distinct CDR3 sequences, with roughly 4.4% occurring once and the leading ten covering roughly 23%. Source material was 2 million unsorted PBMCs, stored at -80 °C in RNAlater. Input material: PBMCs. The receptor was isolated from a man between 18 and 29 years old in good health.

The CDR3 nucleotides are TGTGCCAGCAGTCTAGGACAGGGGGCCTATGGCTACACCTTC. Translation gives CASSLGQGAYGYTF. The chain carries TRBV6-5 and TRBJ1-2; 11 positions match TRBD1. The CDR3 has 14 amino acids. V shed 5 bases, J shed 4 bases, and the junction held 3 bases outside the gene matches. The germline gives CDR1 MNHEY, CDR2 SVGAGI.